These T cell receptor beta chains were read from a single sample in a study of response to subunit inactivated influenza vaccine. TCRdb fed the RT-PCR reads into MiXCR, producing one record per CDR3 protein. The sample holds more than 500,000 distinct CDR3 sequences, 11% seen once. The sample also formed part of further work on T cells expressing NK-cell markers.

The material sequenced was PBMCs from blood, taken on the day of vaccination. The receptors here all came from a man in his fifties who received an inactivated influenza vaccine. Each CDR3 is given with its conserved first and last residue. Each record gives: V gene, J gene, clone size, D gene, CDR3 protein, CDR3 DNA. A D gene is named only where the DNA matches it firmly. A row's size may be missing; if present it is once, few, many or a size class.

V: TRBV20-1; J: TRBJ1-1; size: many; D: TRBD1; CDR3: CSASDRVTEAFF; DNA: TGCAGTGCTTCGGACAGGGTCACTGAAGCTTTCTTT
V: TRBV3-1; J: TRBJ2-3; size: .; D: .; CDR3: CASSGGQGGTDTQYF; DNA: TGTGCCAGCAGCGGAGGCCAGGGCGGCACAGATACGCAGTATTTT
V: TRBV11-2; J: TRBJ2-1; size: .; D: TRBD2; CDR3: CASRLAGGPRNEQFF; DNA: TGTGCCAGCAGACTAGCGGGGGGGCCGAGGAATGAGCAGTTCTTC
V: TRBV5-6; J: TRBJ2-2; size: few; D: .; CDR3: CASSPDVYTGELFF; DNA: TGTGCCAGCAGCCCAGACGTGTACACCGGGGAGCTGTTTTTT
V: TRBV28; J: TRBJ2-6; size: many; D: .; CDR3: CASSPHFSGANVLTF; DNA: TGTGCCAGCAGTCCTCACTTCTCTGGGGCCAACGTCCTGACTTTC
V: TRBV5-1; J: TRBJ2-5; size: .; D: .; CDR3: CASSEQGRETQYF; DNA: TGCGCCAGCAGCGAACAGGGGAGGGAGACCCAGTACTTC
V: TRBV7-2; J: TRBJ1-1; size: many; D: .; CDR3: CASRTQGGGSGTEAFF; DNA: TGTGCCAGCAGGACCCAGGGAGGGGGGTCGGGCACTGAAGCTTTCTTT
V: TRBV6-1; J: TRBJ1-1; size: few; D: .; CDR3: CASSGSGRAWSTSVEAFF; DNA: TGTGCCAGCAGTGGTTCAGGCCGGGCCTGGTCGACCTCCGTTGAAGCTTTCTTT
V: TRBV20-1; J: TRBJ1-2; size: few; D: .; CDR3: CSAQTLQGYGYTF; DNA: TGCAGTGCTCAGACCCTCCAGGGCTATGGCTACACCTTC
V: TRBV7-8; J: TRBJ2-5; size: .; D: TRBD2; CDR3: CASSPELGLAGEETQYF; DNA: TGTGCCAGCAGCCCCGAGTTGGGACTAGCGGGAGAAGAGACCCAGTACTTC
V: TRBV12-3/TRBV12-4; J: TRBJ1-1; size: .; D: .; CDR3: CASRATENTEAFF; DNA: TGTGCCAGCAGGGCGACTGAGAACACTGAAGCTTTCTTT
V: TRBV4-3; J: TRBJ2-5; size: .; D: .; CDR3: CASSQDSRETQYF; DNA: TGCGCCAGCAGCCAAGATAGCCGAGAGACCCAGTACTTC
V: TRBV20-1; J: TRBJ1-1; size: few; D: TRBD1; CDR3: CSAPDRALLNTEAFF; DNA: TGCAGTGCTCCGGACAGGGCCCTCTTGAACACTGAAGCTTTCTTT
V: TRBV5-1; J: TRBJ2-2; size: .; D: TRBD1; CDR3: CASSWVEGAGTGELFF; DNA: TGCGCCAGCAGCTGGGTCGAGGGGGCAGGAACCGGGGAGCTGTTTTTT
V: TRBV30; J: TRBJ2-4; size: few; D: TRBD1; CDR3: CAWSGTEEAKNIQYF; DNA: TGTGCCTGGAGCGGGACAGAGGAAGCCAAAAACATTCAGTACTTC
V: TRBV28; J: TRBJ2-3; size: .; D: .; CDR3: CASLRSTLTDTQYF; DNA: TGTGCCAGCTTGCGGAGTACACTCACAGATACGCAGTATTTT
V: TRBV11-2; J: TRBJ2-7; size: few; D: TRBD1; CDR3: CASSQTGVGKQYF; DNA: TGTGCCAGCAGCCAGACAGGGGTTGGCAAGCAGTACTTC
V: TRBV7-2; J: TRBJ2-7; size: .; D: .; CDR3: CASSPGTVRSEQYF; DNA: TGTGCCAGCAGCCCCGGGACCGTCCGTAGCGAGCAGTACTTC
V: TRBV4-3; J: TRBJ2-2; size: few; D: .; CDR3: CASSQEGTSYTGELFF; DNA: TGCGCCAGCAGCCAAGAAGGGACTTCCTACACCGGGGAGCTGTTTTTT
V: TRBV5-6; J: TRBJ2-7; size: .; D: TRBD1; CDR3: CASSSDRGRNKEQYF; DNA: TGTGCCAGCAGCTCGGACAGGGGGCGTAACAAAGAGCAGTACTTC
V: TRBV4-3; J: TRBJ2-2; size: few; D: .; CDR3: CASSQDPRDFSTGELFF; DNA: TGCGCCAGCAGCCAAGACCCGCGGGACTTCAGCACCGGGGAGCTGTTTTTT
V: TRBV27; J: TRBJ2-7; size: few; D: TRBD1; CDR3: CASSSGTGDTYEQYF; DNA: TGTGCCAGCAGTTCCGGGACAGGGGACACCTACGAGCAGTACTTC
V: TRBV7-7; J: TRBJ2-1; size: .; D: .; CDR3: CASSLTGVEGEQFF; DNA: TGTGCTAGCAGCTTAACAGGGGTGGAGGGTGAGCAGTTCTTC
V: TRBV12-3/TRBV12-4; J: TRBJ1-3; size: .; D: TRBD1; CDR3: CASSYRQGHTIYF; DNA: TGTGCCAGCAGCTACCGACAGGGACACACCATATATTTT
V: TRBV11-2; J: TRBJ2-2; size: few; D: TRBD2; CDR3: CASSEREGFGELFF; DNA: TGTGCCAGCAGCGAGAGGGAGGGCTTCGGGGAGCTGTTTTTT
V: TRBV9; J: TRBJ1-2; size: many; D: .; CDR3: CASSVDTERRYGYTF; DNA: TGTGCCAGCAGCGTAGATACGGAAAGGCGATATGGCTACACCTTC
V: TRBV20-1; J: TRBJ2-7; size: .; D: .; CDR3: CRASRAYPYEQYF; DNA: TGCAGGGCCAGCCGGGCATACCCCTACGAGCAGTACTTC
V: TRBV2; J: TRBJ2-1; size: .; D: TRBD1; CDR3: CASRADRGQFF; DNA: TGTGCCAGCAGAGCGGACAGGGGGCAATTCTTC
V: TRBV20-1; J: TRBJ2-3; size: few; D: .; CDR3: CSGDGAPGSTDTQYF; DNA: TGCAGTGGGGATGGAGCCCCTGGGAGCACAGATACGCAGTATTTT
V: TRBV7-9; J: TRBJ2-4; size: .; D: .; CDR3: CAGERETKNIQYF; DNA: TGTGCCGGGGAGCGTGAAACCAAAAACATTCAGTACTTC
V: TRBV29-1; J: TRBJ2-1; size: .; D: .; CDR3: CSVRGGPFQGEQFF; DNA: TGCAGCGTTAGAGGAGGGCCATTCCAGGGTGAGCAGTTCTTC
V: TRBV12-3/TRBV12-4; J: TRBJ2-3; size: many; D: TRBD1; CDR3: CASSLAGQGLDTQYF; DNA: TGTGCCAGCAGTTTAGCGGGACAGGGGTTAGATACGCAGTATTTT
V: TRBV20-1; J: TRBJ2-5; size: few; D: TRBD1; CDR3: CSARGRQGAEETQYF; DNA: TGCAGTGCTAGAGGGCGACAGGGGGCGGAAGAGACCCAGTACTTC
V: TRBV12-3/TRBV12-4; J: TRBJ1-3; size: few; D: TRBD1; CDR3: CASSLVRGQGYF; DNA: TGTGCCAGCAGTTTAGTGCGTGGACAGGGGTATTTT
V: TRBV5-5; J: TRBJ2-7; size: .; D: .; CDR3: CASSLEQGSPYEQYF; DNA: TGTGCCAGCAGCTTGGAACAGGGAAGCCCCTACGAGCAGTACTTC
V: TRBV9; J: TRBJ2-1; size: few; D: .; CDR3: CASSVSGIPYNEQFF; DNA: TGTGCCAGCAGCGTAAGTGGGATCCCCTACAATGAGCAGTTCTTC
V: TRBV5-1; J: TRBJ2-5; size: few; D: TRBD2; CDR3: CASSLALAGGPQETQYF; DNA: TGCGCCAGCAGCTTGGCCCTAGCGGGGGGACCTCAAGAGACCCAGTACTTC
V: TRBV6-2/TRBV6-3; J: TRBJ1-1; size: few; D: .; CDR3: CASSYGQFNTEAFF; DNA: TGTGCCAGCAGTTACGGACAATTCAACACTGAAGCTTTCTTT
V: TRBV12-3/TRBV12-4; J: TRBJ2-7; size: .; D: .; CDR3: CASSRDTANYEQYF; DNA: TGTGCCAGCAGCCGGGACACGGCAAACTACGAGCAGTACTTC
V: TRBV5-6; J: TRBJ2-5; size: .; D: TRBD2; CDR3: CASSKPSGQETQYF; DNA: TGTGCCAGCAGCAAGCCTAGCGGCCAAGAGACCCAGTACTTC
V: TRBV14; J: TRBJ2-7; size: few; D: .; CDR3: CASSLGYGPYEQYF; DNA: TGTGCCAGCAGCCTGGGGTACGGTCCCTACGAGCAGTACTTC
V: TRBV6-1; J: TRBJ1-5; size: many; D: .; CDR3: CASSPAGNVQPQHF; DNA: TGTGCCAGCAGCCCGGCGGGGAATGTTCAGCCCCAGCATTTT
V: TRBV27; J: TRBJ1-2; size: .; D: .; CDR3: CASSLGRDPDGANYGYTF; DNA: TGTGCCAGCAGTTTAGGTCGGGACCCCGACGGAGCTAACTATGGCTACACCTTC
V: TRBV30; J: TRBJ2-1; size: .; D: .; CDR3: CAWSEQVVYNEQFF; DNA: TGTGCCTGGAGTGAACAGGTTGTTTACAATGAGCAGTTCTTC
V: TRBV4-3; J: TRBJ2-3; size: .; D: .; CDR3: CASSPTLGLTDTQYF; DNA: TGCGCCAGCAGCCCCACCCTAGGTCTGACAGATACGCAGTATTTT
V: TRBV18; J: TRBJ1-5; size: .; D: TRBD1; CDR3: CASSPGQGNGQPQHF; DNA: TGTGCCAGCTCACCCGGACAGGGCAATGGGCAGCCCCAGCATTTT
V: TRBV28; J: TRBJ2-2; size: few; D: .; CDR3: CASSFTGTLTTGELFF; DNA: TGTGCCAGCAGTTTCACAGGGACCCTTACCACCGGGGAGCTGTTTTTT
V: TRBV10-3; J: TRBJ1-2; size: few; D: TRBD1; CDR3: CAAPGQNGYTF; DNA: TGTGCCGCACCGGGACAGAATGGCTACACCTTC
V: TRBV6-5; J: TRBJ2-5; size: .; D: TRBD2; CDR3: CASSYGLGLQETQYF; DNA: TGTGCCAGCAGTTACGGACTAGGTCTACAAGAGACCCAGTACTTC
V: TRBV5-1; J: TRBJ2-7; size: .; D: .; CDR3: CASSLEGPPYEQYF; DNA: TGCGCCAGCAGCTTGGAGGGCCCCCCCTACGAGCAGTACTTC
V: TRBV20-1; J: TRBJ2-5; size: many; D: .; CDR3: CSARAPSGQETQYF; DNA: TGCAGTGCTAGAGCTCCAAGTGGGCAAGAGACCCAGTACTTC
V: TRBV29-1; J: TRBJ2-7; size: many; D: TRBD1; CDR3: CSVARDRNEQYF; DNA: TGCAGCGTTGCCCGGGACAGGAACGAGCAGTACTTC
V: TRBV7-2; J: TRBJ2-1; size: .; D: .; CDR3: CASSNKLSSYNEQFF; DNA: TGTGCCAGCAGCAATAAGCTCAGCTCCTACAATGAGCAGTTCTTC
V: TRBV20-1; J: TRBJ1-1; size: .; D: .; CDR3: CSASPVNTEAFF; DNA: TGCAGTGCTAGTCCAGTTAACACTGAAGCTTTCTTT
V: TRBV9; J: TRBJ1-3; size: .; D: .; CDR3: CASSAIAGAGNTIYF; DNA: TGTGCCAGCAGCGCAATCGCAGGGGCGGGAAACACCATATATTTT